This TCR beta chain was sequenced for a study of blood T cell repertoires in COVID-19. Donors were grouped by their self-reported clinical history. As processed by the authors: The assay estimated nucleated cells by amplifying reference gene primers. TCRdb keeps only in-frame clones here, not all; method: immunoSEQ multiplex PCR. V, J and clone size are taken as reported in that table, and D and trimming were inferred from the DNA itself. Here the sample spans over 250,000 clones, 86% being singletons. This CDR3 is built from 16 residues. The V gene end was trimmed by 5 bases and the J gene end by 7 bases; junction bases not matched to a gene: 10. Germline V gives CDR1 SGHVS, CDR2 FNYEAQ.

The chain recombines TRBV7-6 with TRBJ2-3; 12 positions match TRBD2. This receptor was identified in a woman aged 18-35 years who had recovered from COVID-19. The sample comprised PBMCs or T cells enriched from blood (not recorded which). The DNA for the CDR3 is TGTGCCAGCAGCCCAGCCCCAACTAGCGGGGGGTATACGCAGTATTTT. Protein sequence: CASSPAPTSGGYTQYF.